These 18 T cell receptor beta chains were all obtained from the same sample, sequenced in a study of blood T cell repertoires in COVID-19. Generated by immunoSEQ multiplex PCR, the TCRdb table keeps only in-frame clones and is missing some. This sample yields a few hundred thousand clones, of which about 90% are seen a single time; roughly 3.1% belongs to the top ten. What was sequenced was peripheral blood. Receptors were obtained from a man aged 18 to 35 with active or convalescent COVID-19.

This clone is medium-sized (0.01 to 0.1%). V gene TRBV28 combines with J gene TRBJ2-7; TRBD1 aligns across 10 bases. Germline CDR1 and CDR2: MDHEN and SYDVKM. The CDR3 has 17 residues. V was clipped by 4 bases and J by 5 bases; unmatched bases: 14. This CDR3 is CASSSPSIRDRGHEQYF. The CDR3 coding sequence is TGTGCCAGCAGTTCACCCTCCATCCGGGACAGGGGCCACGAGCAGTACTTC. Full variable domain (outside the CDR3, taken from reference TRBV28 and TRBJ2-7): DVKVTQSSRYLVKRTGEKVFLECVQDMDHENMFWYRQDPGLGLRLIYFSYDVKMKEKGDIPEGYSVSREKKERFSLILESASTNQTSMYLCASSSPSIRDRGHEQYFGPGTRLTVT.

The V gene is TRBV30, the J gene TRBJ2-3, with 9 bases identical to TRBD2. Germline CDR1 and CDR2: GTSNPN and SVGIG (reference sequence). The junction had 8 bases not matched to a gene; V was cut back by 4 bases and J by 3 bases. The CDR3 runs 15 residues. CDR3: CAWIPPSGATDTQYF. Written as DNA, the CDR3 is TGTGCCTGGATTCCCCCTAGCGGGGCGACAGATACGCAGTATTTT.

The chain recombines TRBV5-8 with TRBJ1-1; D possibly corresponds to TRBD1 (6 bases). Per germline, CDR1 SGHTS and CDR2 YDEGEE. CDR3 length equals 13 residues. Between the trimmed V and J ends, which lost 0 bases and 3 bases, there was a span of 6 bases. CDR3 nucleotide sequence: TGTGCCAGCAGCTTGGGGGGGCACACTGAAGCTTTCTTT. Amino acids: CASSLGGHTEAFF.

This clone showed up many times. The chain uses TRBV2 and TRBJ1-1; D unclear. Germline V lookup: CDR1 SNHLY, CDR2 FYNNEI. This CDR3 has 11 residues. Trimming stripped 8 bases from V and 6 bases from J, with 10 bases between. The CDR3 protein is CASWASPEAFF. As DNA, the CDR3 is TGTGCCAGCTGGGCGTCGCCTGAAGCTTTCTTT.

V gene TRBV5-1 combines with J gene TRBJ2-7; D possibly corresponds to TRBD2 (5 bases). The CDR3 is 14 amino acids. CDR1 is SGHRS, CDR2 YFSETQ, per germline. The V end lost 0 bases, the J end lost 4 bases, and 11 bases lay between the germline ends. CDR3 sequence reads: CASSLEDSSYEQYF. For the CDR3, the DNA is TGCGCCAGCAGCTTGGAGGACTCTTCTTACGAGCAGTACTTC.

The chain couples TRBV30 to TRBJ2-6; D ambiguous. CDR3 length equals 18 residues. Between the trimmed V and J ends, which lost 4 bases and 4 bases, there was a span of 23 bases. Germline CDR1 GTSNPN, CDR2 SVGIG (reference sequence). CDR3 sequence reads: CAWTLLTGGYAGANVLTF. The CDR3 region has the DNA TGTGCCTGGACCCTATTGACGGGTGGTTACGCGGGGGCCAACGTCCTGACTTTC.

This clone was detected only once. The rearrangement uses TRBV4-3 and TRBJ1-2; maybe TRBD1 (6 bases). Trimming took 0 bases from V and 5 from J, leaving 7 bases between them. The CDR3 sequence is 13 residues long. Per the germline V gene, CDR1 is LGHNA and CDR2 is YSLEER. The CDR3 DNA follows: TGCGCCAGCAGCCAAGATGGACAGTATGGCTACACCTTC. It translates to CASSQDGQYGYTF.

The genes are TRBV5-8 and TRBJ2-2, with D unclear. Trimming took off 3 bases at V and 1 base at J, with 10 bases between the two ends. In germline, CDR1 is SGHTS, CDR2 YDEGEE. The CDR3 totals 15 residues. CDR3 DNA sequence: TGTGCCAGCAGCTCGGAGAGGATGAACACCGGGGAGCTGTTTTTT. Its translation is CASSSERMNTGELFF.

The gene calls are TRBV28 and TRBJ1-2; TRBD1 matches 9 bases. With 3 bases clipped from V and 6 bases from J, the junction kept 17 bases outside the gene matches. The CDR3 extends over 18 amino acids. From germline, CDR1 is MDHEN and CDR2 SYDVKM. Written as DNA, the CDR3 is TGTGCCAGCAGTTTGTACAGAGGGACAGGGCTACAAATTCATGGCTACACCTTC. Protein sequence: CASSLYRGTGLQIHGYTF.

The chain combines TRBV21-1 with TRBJ1-5; the DNA was not used to check the table's D call, TRBD1. TRBV21-1 is recorded as a pseudogene. The CDR3 length is 19 residues. The CDR3 sequence: CASSSTGTGLLSCGQPQHF. The CDR3 region has the DNA TGTGCCAGCAGCAGCACCGGGACAGGCTTATTATCATGCGGTCAGCCCCAGCATTTT.

The J gene is TRBJ2-7, the V gene TRBV4-3; 11 nucleotides align to TRBD2. V was clipped by 1 base and J by 4 bases; unmatched bases: 3. The germline V gene encodes CDR1 LGHNA and CDR2 YSLEER. The CDR3 length is 15 residues. The CDR3 is CASSQGGTSGYEQYF. In nucleotides, the CDR3 is TGCGCCAGCAGCCAAGGGGGGACTAGCGGTTACGAGCAGTACTTC.

The V and J genes are TRBV2 and TRBJ2-7; maybe TRBD1 (5 bases). Germline-derived CDR1 and CDR2 are SNHLY and FYNNEI. The CDR3 has 16 residues. The V end lost 2 bases, the J end lost 0 bases, and 14 bases lay between the germline ends. The CDR3 nucleotides read TGTGCCAGCAGTGAATTTGGGGCGCAAATCTCCTACGAGCAGTACTTC. Translation gives CASSEFGAQISYEQYF.

The rearrangement joins TRBV21-1 to TRBJ2-2; the table's D gene call, TRBD2, was not cross checked with the DNA. TRBV21-1 is a listed pseudogene. The CDR3 extends over 18 amino acids. In DNA, the CDR3 is TGTGCCAGCAGCAAATTAGGGACTAGCGGGAGGTATTCCGGGGAGCTGTTTTTT. Translated: CASSKLGTSGRYSGELFF.

This chain uses TRBV12-5 with TRBJ1-1; D possibly corresponds to TRBD1 (5 bases). V lost 5 bases, J lost 4 bases, and 11 bases lay in between. From germline, CDR1 is LGHNT and CDR2 FRNRAP. The CDR3 spans 13 residues. For the CDR3, the DNA is TGTGCTAGTGGTCACCTAGGGGCCACTGAAGCTTTCTTT. Its translation is CASGHLGATEAFF. Drawing the rest from reference TRBV12-5 and TRBJ1-1, the complete variable domain is DARVTQTPRHKVTEMGQEVTMRCQPILGHNTVFWYRQTMMQGLELLAYFRNRAPLDDSGMPKDRFSAEMPDATLATLKIQPSEPRDSAVYFCASGHLGATEAFFGQGTRLTVV.

This chain uses TRBV28 with TRBJ1-4; D ambiguous. CDR3 length: 13 residues. Germline lookup yields CDR1 MDHEN and CDR2 SYDVKM. Deletions cut 10 bases from V and 3 bases from J, with 12 bases between. Here the CDR3 reads CAISGASNEKLFF. CDR3 sequence (DNA): TGTGCCATCAGCGGAGCCTCTAATGAAAAACTGTTTTTT.

The chain is built from TRBV4-1 and TRBJ2-1; a weak D match, TRBD1 (6 bases). V dropped 0 bases and J dropped 4 bases, with 10 bases sitting between them. Germline V gene lookup returns CDR1 MGHRA and CDR2 YSYEKL. The CDR3 spans 15 residues. The CDR3 is CASSQDAQGYNEQFF. The CDR3 DNA reads TGCGCCAGCAGCCAAGACGCGCAGGGGTACAATGAGCAGTTCTTC.

The chain has TRBV27 and TRBJ2-5, with 13 bases matching TRBD2. The CDR3 spans 22 residues. Germline CDR1 reads MNHEY; CDR2 reads SMNVEV (reference sequence). V dropped 1 base and J dropped 5; count of bases not matched to a gene: 22. The CDR3 nucleotides are TGTGCCAGCAGTTTATTAGGACGAAAGGGGGGGACTAGCGGGGATTTCATGGAGACCCAGTACTTC. Translating it yields CASSLLGRKGGTSGDFMETQYF.

This sequence joins TRBV28 and TRBJ2-3, with 8 bases identical to TRBD2. Losses at the gene ends were 4 bases for V and 1 base for J; bases not matched to a gene: 4. Germline assignment: CDR1 MDHEN and CDR2 SYDVKM. This CDR3 contains 15 residues. The CDR3 region is CASSSSTSGTDTQYF. The CDR3, as DNA: TGTGCCAGCAGTTCCTCGACTAGCGGCACAGATACGCAGTATTTT.